The 15 T cell receptor beta chains below were found in one sample sequenced in a study of blood T cell repertoires in COVID-19. Assay used: immunoSEQ multiplex PCR; TCRdb lists only in-frame clones, some missing. The sample includes around 150,000 clones, over 80% seen only once; the top ten take around 5%. What was sequenced was PBMCs or T cells enriched from blood (not recorded which). These receptor sequences come from a man in his 70s who had been exposed to COVID-19.

The V gene is TRBV6-2 or TRBV6-3, the J gene TRBJ1-3; D remains ambiguous. V was cut by 6 bases and J by 1 base, with 13 bases left in between. Per germline, CDR1 MNHEY and CDR2 SVGEGT. The CDR3 totals 15 residues. The CDR3 spells CASSWRMGSGNTIYF. The CDR3 DNA follows: TGTGCCAGCAGCTGGAGGATGGGGTCTGGAAACACCATATATTTT.

The chain joins TRBV5-5 to TRBJ1-6; D unresolved. CDR1 and CDR2 (germline): SGHKS, YYEKEE (reference sequence). There are 15 residues in the CDR3. Trimming removed 6 bases at V and 0 bases at J, with 10 bases between. In DNA, the CDR3 is TGTGCCAGCATCCCTGCGAGCTCCTATAATTCACCCCTCCACTTT. It is translated as CASIPASSYNSPLHF.

The table lists this clone with a few counts. The rearrangement uses TRBV2 and TRBJ1-6; TRBD1 matches 7 bases. Germline CDR1 and CDR2: SNHLY and FYNNEI. The CDR3 is 14 amino acids. V lost 6 bases, J lost 6 bases, and 5 bases stayed unmatched. The CDR3, as DNA: TGTGCCAGCAGGACGGACAGGATTAATTCACCCCTCCACTTT. It translates to CASRTDRINSPLHF.

The chain combines TRBV20-1 with TRBJ2-1; TRBD2 aligns across 13 bases. The CDR3 contains 15 residues. Germline CDR1 DFQATT, CDR2 SNEGSKA (reference sequence). V lost 3 bases to trimming and J lost 9 bases; unmatched junction nucleotides: 8. The CDR3 bases are TGCAGTGCTAGTCGGACTAGCGGGAGAATTGGTGAGCAGTTCTTC. This encodes CSASRTSGRIGEQFF.

The genes are TRBV4-3 and TRBJ1-1, with D maybe TRBD1 (6 bases). CDR3 length: 15 residues. Germline V gene data show CDR1 as LGHNA and CDR2 as YSLEER. Trimming pared 0 bases from V and 1 base from J, leaving 9 bases between. The chain's CDR3 is CASSQDGQWNTEAFF. CDR3 nucleotide sequence: TGCGCCAGCAGCCAAGATGGACAGTGGAACACTGAAGCTTTCTTT.

The J gene is TRBJ2-1, the V gene TRBV10-2; TRBD1 matches 7 bases. This CDR3 has 13 amino acids. Germline-derived CDR1 and CDR2 are WSHSY and SAAADI. Trimming took 4 bases from V and 4 from J; bases not matched to a gene: 1. In DNA, the CDR3 is TGCGCCAGCAGTGCACAGGGGTACAATGAGCAGTTCTTC. Its protein product is CASSAQGYNEQFF.

The table lists this clone with a few counts. The chain joins TRBV7-3 to TRBJ2-2, with TRBD2 identical over 15 bases. V lost 6 bases, J lost 4 bases, and 9 bases stayed unmatched. Per the germline V gene, CDR1 is SGHTA and CDR2 is FQGTGA. CDR3 size: 18 residues. The CDR3 loop reads CASSKPGLAGGSTGELFF. CDR3 in DNA: TGTGCCAGCAGTAAACCGGGACTAGCGGGGGGTAGCACCGGGGAGCTGTTTTTT.

The chain is built from TRBV28 and TRBJ1-5, with 7 bases fitting TRBD1. CDR1 and CDR2 from the germline V gene are MDHEN and SYDVKM. The ends lost 5 bases at V and 3 bases at J; junction bases unmatched: 4. This CDR3 region has 14 residues. Written as DNA, the CDR3 is TGTGCCAGCAGTCAACAGGGGTACAATCAGCCCCAGCATTTT. The encoded protein is CASSQQGYNQPQHF. The whole variable domain, filled in from reference TRBV28 and TRBJ1-5, reads DVKVTQSSRYLVKRTGEKVFLECVQDMDHENMFWYRQDPGLGLRLIYFSYDVKMKEKGDIPEGYSVSREKKERFSLILESASTNQTSMYLCASSQQGYNQPQHFGDGTRLSIL.

V and J are TRBV2 and TRBJ2-7, with TRBD2 matching 7 bases. The CDR3 is 11 residues long. V lost 6 bases, J lost 7 bases, and 3 bases stayed unmatched. Germline CDR1 SNHLY, CDR2 FYNNEI. The chain's CDR3 is CASRISGEQYF. In DNA form, the CDR3 reads TGTGCCAGCAGGATTAGCGGGGAGCAGTACTTC.

The chain employs TRBV5-1 and TRBJ2-1; 8 bases are shared with TRBD2. The germline gives CDR1 SGHRS, CDR2 YFSETQ. J was trimmed by 3 bases and V by 4 bases; bases with no gene match: 6. The CDR3 runs 15 residues. CDR3 coding DNA: TGCGCCAGCAGCCATGTAAGCGGGAGCTACAATGAGCAGTTCTTC. Amino acids: CASSHVSGSYNEQFF.

V usage is TRBV9 and J usage is TRBJ2-5; 12 bases map to TRBD2. The germline V gene encodes CDR1 SGDLS and CDR2 YYNGEE. This CDR3 is built from 15 residues. J lost 5 bases, V lost 0 bases, and 2 bases had no gene match. The CDR3 loop is CASSVASGREETQYF. CDR3 coding DNA: TGTGCCAGCAGCGTAGCTAGCGGGAGGGAGGAGACCCAGTACTTC.

The V call is TRBV28, the J call TRBJ1-1; TRBD1 aligns across 9 bases. The V segment lost 7 bases and the J segment 8 bases; nucleotides outside the gene matches: 14. The CDR3 is 15 residues long. CDR1 and CDR2 from the germline V gene are MDHEN and SYDVKM. CDR3 loop: CASTQETGGISEAFF. CDR3 DNA sequence: TGTGCCAGCACCCAAGAGACAGGGGGAATTTCCGAAGCTTTCTTT.

The chain links TRBV19 to TRBJ2-5; the D gene is possibly TRBD2 (6 bases). Germline CDR1 LNHDA, CDR2 SQIVND (reference sequence). V was shortened by 4 bases and J by 4 bases, with 13 bases between the two germline ends. This CDR3 comprises 14 residues. The CDR3 region is CASSRGDSRETQYF. In DNA form, the CDR3 reads TGTGCCAGTAGTAGGGGGGACTCTCGAGAGACCCAGTACTTC.

The rearrangement links TRBV5-1 to TRBJ1-2; unclear D gene. Germline CDR1 is SGHRS and CDR2 is YFSETQ. The ends were cut back, 0 bases at V and 2 bases at J, with 5 bases in the middle. CDR3 length: 13 residues. CDR3 bases: TGCGCCAGCAGCTTGGACACCAACTATGGCTACACCTTC. Its protein product is CASSLDTNYGYTF.

The genes are TRBV19 and TRBJ2-7, with D perhaps matching TRBD2 (6 bases). V was clipped by 1 base and J by 2 bases, with 15 bases between them. CDR3 size: 16 residues. Germline CDR1 and CDR2: LNHDA and SQIVND (reference sequence). The CDR3, as DNA: TGTGCCAGTAGTATAGCCGGGACGGGAGCTCCCTACGAGCAGTACTTC. Translated: CASSIAGTGAPYEQYF. Looking up the rest from reference TRBV19 and TRBJ2-7 gives the full variable domain: DGGITQSPKYLFRKEGQNVTLSCEQNLNHDAMYWYRQDPGQGLRLIYYSQIVNDFQKGDIAEGYSVSREKKESFPLTVTSAQKNPTAFYLCASSIAGTGAPYEQYFGPGTRLTVT.